This T cell receptor beta chain was sequenced for a study of control samples from healthy donors and cancer patients. The protocol was immunoSEQ multiplex PCR, while the TCRdb copy is restricted to in-frame clones and leaves out a portion. The repertoire consists of about 89,000 clones, with 70% to 90% occurring once and the leading ten covering less than 2.5%. Per germline, CDR1 MNHEY and CDR2 SMNVEV (reference sequence). V gave up 4 bases and J gave up 5 bases, with 14 bases separating them. The CDR3 is 14 amino acids. This receptor was obtained from a woman between 35 and 50 years old in good health. Sequences were obtained from blood. V is TRBV27 and J is TRBJ1-1; D might be TRBD1 (5 bases). The CDR3 sequence is CASSSLGVSTEAFF. The CDR3 bases are TGTGCCAGCAGTTCACTGGGGGTATCTACTGAAGCTTTCTTT.